This T cell receptor (beta chain) appears in the sequencing data of a study of cytotoxic CD8 clonotypes in ibrutinib-treated CLL. Measured with immunoSEQ multiplex PCR; TCRdb has only the in-frame clones, and not every one. The data show approximately 200,000 clones, around three quarters seen once. The starting material was PBMCs, obtained after 24 months of ibrutinib treatment. This clonotype originated in a human donor with chronic lymphocytic leukemia.

The DNA of the CDR3 is TGCGCCAGCAGCCAAGCCTACGCCGGTCTAACCTACGAGCAGTACTTC. It translates to CASSQAYAGLTYEQYF. The chain is built from TRBV4-3 and TRBJ2-7; no definite D call. V gave up 1 base and J gave up 2 bases, with 15 bases separating them. The CDR3 contains 16 residues. Germline V gene data show CDR1 as LGHNA and CDR2 as YSLEER.